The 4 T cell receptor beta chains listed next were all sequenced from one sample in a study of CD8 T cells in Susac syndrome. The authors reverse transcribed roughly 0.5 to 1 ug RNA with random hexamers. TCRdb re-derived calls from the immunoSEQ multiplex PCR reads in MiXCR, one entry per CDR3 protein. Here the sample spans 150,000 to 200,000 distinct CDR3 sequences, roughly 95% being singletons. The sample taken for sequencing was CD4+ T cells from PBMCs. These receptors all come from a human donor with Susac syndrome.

As DNA, the CDR3 is TGTGCCAGCAGCTTGAAGGGAACAGATACGCAGTATTTT. Protein sequence: CASSLKGTDTQYF. The chain recombines TRBV5-6 with TRBJ2-3; D uncertain. V was shortened by 1 base and J by 3 bases, with 6 bases between the two germline ends. Germline V lookup: CDR1 SGHDT, CDR2 YYEEEE. There are 13 residues in the CDR3.

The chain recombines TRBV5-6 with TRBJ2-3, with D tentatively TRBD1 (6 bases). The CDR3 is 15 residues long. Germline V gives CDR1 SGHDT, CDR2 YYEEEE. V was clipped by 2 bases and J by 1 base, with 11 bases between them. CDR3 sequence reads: CASSFRGVGTDTQYF. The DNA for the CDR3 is TGTGCCAGCAGCTTCAGGGGAGTCGGCACAGATACGCAGTATTTT.

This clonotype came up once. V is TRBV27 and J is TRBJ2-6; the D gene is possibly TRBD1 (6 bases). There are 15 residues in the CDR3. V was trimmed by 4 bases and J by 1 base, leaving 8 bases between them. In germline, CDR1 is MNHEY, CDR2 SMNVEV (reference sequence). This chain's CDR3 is CASSSRGSGANVLTF. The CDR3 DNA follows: TGTGCCAGCAGTTCCAGGGGATCTGGGGCCAACGTCCTGACTTTC.

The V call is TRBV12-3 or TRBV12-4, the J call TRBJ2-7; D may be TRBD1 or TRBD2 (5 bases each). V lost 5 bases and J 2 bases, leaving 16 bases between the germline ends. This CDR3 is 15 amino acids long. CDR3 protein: CASSPTRDPTYEQYF. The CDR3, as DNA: TGTGCCAGCAGTCCAACCCGGGACCCGACCTACGAGCAGTACTTC.